Following are 20 T cell receptor beta chains from one sample sequenced in a study of T cells in Graves' hyperthyroidism and ophthalmopathy. Amplified TCR beta CDR3 regions derived from RNA transcripts. HTBI primers were used for first-round RT-PCR of the TCR CDR3. TCRdb reprocessed the multiplex PCR reads with MiXCR, giving one entry per CDR3 protein. The sample has about 380,000 distinct CDR3 sequences, around 20% seen once. The sample taken for sequencing was blood. These receptors were taken from a man aged 18 to 30 with Graves' ophthalmopathy.

This clonotype was detected only a few times. This chain joins TRBV5-1 and TRBJ2-5; perhaps TRBD1 as D (5 bases). Trimming took off 4 bases at V and 2 bases at J, with 21 bases between the two ends. CDR1 and CDR2 from the germline V gene are SGHRS and YFSETQ. This CDR3 has 17 residues. CDR3 loop: CASSPTVPLGQQETQYF. In nucleotides, the CDR3 is TGCGCCAGCAGCCCCACGGTTCCCCTGGGGCAGCAAGAGACCCAGTACTTC.

This clonotype was counted ten times or more. V gene TRBV27 combines with J gene TRBJ2-7; tentative D call: TRBD1 (7 bases). V gave up 6 bases and J gave up 5 bases, with 20 bases separating them. Germline CDR1 reads MNHEY; CDR2 reads SMNVEV (reference sequence). This CDR3 is 15 amino acids long. CDR3 sequence: CASSPGDREVHEQYF. The DNA for the CDR3 is TGTGCCAGCAGCCCTGGAGACAGGGAGGTCCACGAGCAGTACTTC.

The table lists this clonotype with many counts. The chain links TRBV5-1 to TRBJ1-1; TRBD1 is a possible D gene (5 bases). V lost 4 bases and J lost 2, with 12 bases in between. Germline lookup yields CDR1 SGHRS and CDR2 YFSETQ. The CDR3 extends over 14 amino acids. CDR3 residues: CASSKGTLNTEAFF. CDR3 nucleotide sequence: TGCGCCAGCAGCAAAGGGACTCTTAACACTGAAGCTTTCTTT.

There are many counts of this clonotype. The chain employs TRBV6-1 and TRBJ1-2, with D perhaps matching TRBD1 (6 bases). The CDR3 is 15 residues long. Trimming removed 6 bases at V and 4 bases at J, with 18 bases between. Germline-derived CDR1 and CDR2 are MNHNS and SASEGT. CDR3: CASRGIGTPGYGYTF. In DNA, the CDR3 is TGTGCCAGCAGGGGAATCGGGACACCCGGCTATGGCTACACCTTC.

This clonotype showed up many times. The rearrangement links TRBV7-9 to TRBJ2-5; the D is unclear. The germline V gene has CDR1 SEHNR and CDR2 FQNEAQ (reference sequence). V was clipped by 4 bases and J by 2 bases, with 14 bases between them. The CDR3 length is 15 residues. The CDR3 DNA follows: TGTGCCAGCAGCTCCCCGGGTGGGGTACAAGAGACCCAGTACTTC. Its translation: CASSSPGGVQETQYF.

V and J are TRBV5-1 and TRBJ2-6; D gene uncertain. The V gene's germline CDR1 is SGHRS and CDR2 YFSETQ. V dropped 4 bases and J dropped 2 bases, with 7 bases sitting between them. The CDR3 spans 14 residues. In nucleotides, the CDR3 is TGCGCCAGCAGCATTAATACTGGGGCCAACGTCCTGACTTTC. This codes for CASSINTGANVLTF.

This clonotype appeared many times. The J gene is TRBJ2-1, the V gene TRBV7-9; no firm D call. Germline lookup yields CDR1 SEHNR and CDR2 FQNEAQ (reference sequence). Trimming took 5 bases from V and 1 from J, leaving 12 bases between them. The CDR3 contains 15 residues. The DNA for the CDR3 is TGTGCCAGCAGCCCGGCCGAGGAGTCCTACAATGAGCAGTTCTTC. Translated, it gives CASSPAEESYNEQFF.

Many counts were recorded for this clonotype. V usage is TRBV11-2 and J usage is TRBJ2-5; possible D gene TRBD2, 5 bases. Germline CDR1 is SGHAT and CDR2 is FQNNGV. The CDR3 extends over 13 amino acids. The ends were cut back, 5 bases at V and 7 bases at J, with 14 bases in the middle. In DNA, the CDR3 is TGTGCCAGCAGCCAGAGAGGGCCTTTGACCCAGTACTTC. Translating it yields CASSQRGPLTQYF. Full variable domain (outside the CDR3, taken from reference TRBV11-2 and TRBJ2-5): EAGVAQSPRYKIIEKRQSVAFWCNPISGHATLYWYQQILGQGPKLLIQFQNNGVVDDSQLPKDRFSAERLKGVDSTLKIQPAKLEDSAVYLCASSQRGPLTQYFGPGTRLLVL.

About this clonotype: A much larger clone lies a single base off, so this may be a read error. The gene calls are TRBV29-1 and TRBJ1-1; 9 bases map to TRBD1. The V segment lost 4 bases and the J segment 0 bases; nucleotides outside the gene matches: 3. CDR1 is SQVTM and CDR2 is ANQGSEA in the germline V gene. The CDR3 runs 14 residues. CDR3: CSVGGTGLNTEAFF. The CDR3 DNA reads TGCAGCGTTGGGGGGACAGGGCTGAACACTGAAGCTTTCTTT.

This clonotype was found many times. This chain uses TRBV11-2 with TRBJ1-1, with 8 bases fitting TRBD1. With V trimmed by 4 bases and J by 4 bases, 8 bases remained unmatched. The CDR3 loop spans 15 amino acids. The germline gives CDR1 SGHAT, CDR2 FQNNGV. The CDR3: CASSSPDRASTEAFF. CDR3 bases: TGTGCCAGCAGCTCCCCGGACAGGGCCAGCACTGAAGCTTTCTTT.

This clonotype was seen a handful of times. The chain has TRBV10-3 and TRBJ1-1; 10 bases map to TRBD1. The germline V gene has CDR1 ENHRY and CDR2 SYGVKD. The CDR3 sequence is 16 residues long. J gave up 0 bases and V 11 bases, and 12 bases lay outside the gene matches. In nucleotides, the CDR3 is TGTGCCGTGCTGTCCGGGACAGGGGATTTGAACACTGAAGCTTTCTTT. Protein: CAVLSGTGDLNTEAFF.

This clonotype has ten or more counts. The chain uses TRBV2 and TRBJ1-4; 11 bases line up with TRBD1. Germline V gene sequence: CDR1 SNHLY, CDR2 FYNNEI. This CDR3 region has 13 residues. The V and J ends lost 11 bases and 8 bases, in that order; junction bases with no gene match: 7. The CDR3: CAGGGQGEEKLFF. In DNA, the CDR3 is TGTGCCGGCGGGGGACAGGGGGAAGAAAAACTGTTTTTT.

This clonotype was found many times. The chain is built from TRBV20-1 and TRBJ2-1, with 8 bases that match TRBD2. The germline gives CDR1 DFQATT, CDR2 SNEGSKA (reference sequence). The CDR3 runs 15 residues. The V and J ends lost 0 bases and 4 bases, in that order; junction bases with no gene match: 5. The CDR3 loop reads CSAREGSGDYNEQFF. The CDR3 nucleotides are TGCAGTGCTAGAGAAGGTAGCGGGGATTACAATGAGCAGTTCTTC.

Many counts were recorded for this clonotype. The rearrangement links TRBV7-3 to TRBJ2-1; TRBD1 is a possible D gene (6 bases). Germline assignment: CDR1 SGHTA and CDR2 FQGTGA. Trimming shortened V by 2 bases and J by 5 bases, and 10 bases separated the two germline ends. This CDR3 is 14 amino acids long. CDR3: CASSLGGWNNEQFF. The CDR3 DNA reads TGTGCCAGCAGCTTAGGGGGCTGGAACAATGAGCAGTTCTTC.

This clonotype was seen only a few times. The chain recombines TRBV7-2 with TRBJ2-2; no definite D call. The CDR3 is 12 residues long. V lost 5 bases, J lost 7 bases, and 8 bases lay in between. The germline V gene encodes CDR1 SGHTA and CDR2 FQGNSA. CDR3 amino acids: CASSRSVGELFF. The CDR3 bases are TGTGCCAGCAGCCGATCGGTCGGGGAGCTGTTTTTT.

In its sample, this clonotype was seen a few times. The gene calls are TRBV7-2 and TRBJ1-2; D is unresolved. Deletions cut 1 base from V and 2 bases from J, with 11 bases between. Per germline, CDR1 SGHTA and CDR2 FQGNSA. The CDR3 extends over 15 amino acids. The chain's CDR3 is CASSLGKGLNYGYTF. CDR3 DNA: TGTGCCAGCAGCTTAGGTAAAGGGTTGAACTATGGCTACACCTTC. The full variable domain, rest sourced from reference TRBV7-2 and TRBJ1-2, is GAGVSQSPSNKVTEKGKDVELRCDPISGHTALYWYRQSLGQGLEFLIYFQGNSAPDKSGLPSDRFSAERTGGSVSTLTIQRTQQEDSAVYLCASSLGKGLNYGYTFGSGTRLTVV.

V is TRBV28 and J is TRBJ2-7; unclear D gene. The length of the CDR3 is 11 residues. Germline V gives CDR1 MDHEN, CDR2 SYDVKM. Between the trimmed V and J ends, which lost 3 bases and 5 bases, there was a span of 5 bases. This CDR3 is CASSFFDEQYF. The DNA of the CDR3 is TGTGCCAGCAGTTTTTTCGACGAGCAGTACTTC. The variable domain in full, with the rest retrieved from reference TRBV28 and TRBJ2-7, is DVKVTQSSRYLVKRTGEKVFLECVQDMDHENMFWYRQDPGLGLRLIYFSYDVKMKEKGDIPEGYSVSREKKERFSLILESASTNQTSMYLCASSFFDEQYFGPGTRLTVT.

This clonotype was detected ten times or more. The genes are TRBV7-8 and TRBJ1-6; D may be TRBD1 (5 bases). This CDR3 spans 14 amino acids. V was trimmed by 2 bases and J by 8 bases, leaving 10 bases between them. Germline CDR1 reads SGHVS; CDR2 reads FQNEAQ. The DNA for the CDR3 is TGTGCCAGCAGCTTAAGGCAGGGAGATTCACCCCTCCACTTT. It specifies CASSLRQGDSPLHF. The variable domain in full, completed from reference TRBV7-8 and TRBJ1-6, reads GAGVSQSPRYKVAKRGQDVALRCDPISGHVSLFWYQQALGQGPEFLTYFQNEAQLDKSGLPSDRFFAERPEGSVSTLKIQRTQQEDSAVYLCASSLRQGDSPLHFGNGTRLTVT.

There are many counts of this clonotype. This sequence joins TRBV11-2 and TRBJ2-2; TRBD2 aligns across 7 bases. With 4 bases clipped from V and 0 bases from J, the junction kept 5 bases outside the gene matches. CDR1 and CDR2 from the germline V gene are SGHAT and FQNNGV. The CDR3 has 16 amino acids. The DNA for the CDR3 is TGTGCCAGCAGCTCCCTACGGGGGGCGAACACCGGGGAGCTGTTTTTT. It codes for CASSSLRGANTGELFF.

This clonotype appeared a few times. The CDR3 DNA reads as TGTGCCAGCAGAGAGGGGTTCAGCACAGATACGCAGTATTTT. It encodes CASREGFSTDTQYF. J is TRBJ2-3 and V is TRBV25-1; D may be TRBD1 or TRBD2 (5 bases each). Between the trimmed V and J ends, which lost 6 bases and 0 bases, there was a span of 10 bases. This CDR3 has 14 residues. The V gene's germline CDR1 is MGHDK and CDR2 SYGVNS.